This T cell receptor beta chain was captured by sequencing in a study of T cells after yellow fever vaccination. The overall study: Fractions of low cell number were prepared using SMART-Seq v4 Ultra Low Input. Overall study results and limits: Repertoires sorted by FACS could include abundant clonotypes that are contaminants from the bulk population.

The CDR3 consists of 13 residues. Trimming left V 0 bases short and J 9 bases short, with 11 bases between. Per the germline V gene, CDR1 is LGHDT and CDR2 is YNNKEL (reference sequence). This clonotype was detected ten times or more. Its antigen is undetermined. Synthesis of TCR cDNA relied on 5'RACE template switching, which attached a universal primer site and UMIs. TCRdb re-derived calls from the 5' RACE reads in MiXCR, one entry per CDR3 protein. The sample yields approximately 300,000 distinct CDR3 sequences, 7.5% to 9% seen once. The starting material was PBMCs, obtained on the day of the first yellow fever vaccination. The chain employs TRBV3-1 and TRBJ1-2; D uncertain. The receptor was derived from a man aged 18 to 30 who received the YFV17D yellow fever vaccine. CDR3: CASSQDDRRRYTF. Written as DNA, the CDR3 is TGTGCCAGCAGCCAAGATGATCGGCGACGCTACACCTTC.